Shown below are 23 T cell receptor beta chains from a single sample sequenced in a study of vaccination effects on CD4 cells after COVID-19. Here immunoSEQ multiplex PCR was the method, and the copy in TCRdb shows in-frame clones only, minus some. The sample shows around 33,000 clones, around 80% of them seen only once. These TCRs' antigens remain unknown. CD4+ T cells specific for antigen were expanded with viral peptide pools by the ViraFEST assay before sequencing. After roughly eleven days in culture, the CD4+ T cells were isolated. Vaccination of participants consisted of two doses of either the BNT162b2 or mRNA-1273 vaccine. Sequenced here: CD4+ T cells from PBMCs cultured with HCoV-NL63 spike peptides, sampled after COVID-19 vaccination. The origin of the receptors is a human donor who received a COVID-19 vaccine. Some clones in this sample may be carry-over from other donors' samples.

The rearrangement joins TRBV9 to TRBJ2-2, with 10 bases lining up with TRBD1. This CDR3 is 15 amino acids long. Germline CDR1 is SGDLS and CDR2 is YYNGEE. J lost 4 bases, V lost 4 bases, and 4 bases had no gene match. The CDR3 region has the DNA TGTGCCAGCAGCACTCGGACAGGGGGCACCGGGGAGCTGTTTTTT. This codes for CASSTRTGGTGELFF.

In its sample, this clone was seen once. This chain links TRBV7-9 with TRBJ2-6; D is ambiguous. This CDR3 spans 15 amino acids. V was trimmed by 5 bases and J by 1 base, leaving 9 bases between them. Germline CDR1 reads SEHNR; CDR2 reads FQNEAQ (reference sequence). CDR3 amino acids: CASSRQRSGANVLTF. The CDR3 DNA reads TGTGCCAGCAGCCGACAACGTTCTGGGGCCAACGTCCTGACTTTC.

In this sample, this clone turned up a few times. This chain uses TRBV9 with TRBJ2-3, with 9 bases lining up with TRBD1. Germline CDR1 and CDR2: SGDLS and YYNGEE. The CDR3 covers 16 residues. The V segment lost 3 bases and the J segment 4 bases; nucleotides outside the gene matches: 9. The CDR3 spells CASSAGWDRVPDTQYF. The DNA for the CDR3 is TGTGCCAGCAGCGCCGGCTGGGACAGGGTTCCAGATACGCAGTATTTT.

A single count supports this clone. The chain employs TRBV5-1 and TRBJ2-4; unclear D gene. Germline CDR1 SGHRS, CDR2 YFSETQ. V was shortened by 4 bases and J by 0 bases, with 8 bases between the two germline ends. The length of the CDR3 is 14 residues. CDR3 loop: CASSPDVAKNIQYF. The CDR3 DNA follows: TGCGCCAGCAGCCCGGACGTAGCCAAAAACATTCAGTACTTC.

The CDR3 protein is CASTGDRVNSPLHF. The CDR3 DNA reads TGTGCCAGCACCGGGGACAGGGTTAATTCACCCCTCCACTTT. J is TRBJ1-6 and V is TRBV5-4, with 9 positions matching TRBD1. The CDR3 spans 14 residues. Looked up from germline, CDR1 is SGHNT and CDR2 is YYREEE (reference sequence). J gave up 6 bases and V 6 bases, and 4 bases lay outside the gene matches.

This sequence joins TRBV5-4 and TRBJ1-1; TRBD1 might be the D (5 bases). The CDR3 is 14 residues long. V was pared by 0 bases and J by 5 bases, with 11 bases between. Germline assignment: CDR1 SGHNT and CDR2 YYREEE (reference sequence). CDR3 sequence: CASSLGGPPTEAFF. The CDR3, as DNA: TGTGCCAGCAGCTTGGGGGGCCCTCCGACTGAAGCTTTCTTT. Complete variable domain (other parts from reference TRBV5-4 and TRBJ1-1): ETGVTQSPTHLIKTRGQQVTLRCSSQSGHNTVSWYQQALGQGPQFIFQYYREEENGRGNFPPRFSGLQFPNYSSELNVNALELDDSALYLCASSLGGPPTEAFFGQGTRLTVV.

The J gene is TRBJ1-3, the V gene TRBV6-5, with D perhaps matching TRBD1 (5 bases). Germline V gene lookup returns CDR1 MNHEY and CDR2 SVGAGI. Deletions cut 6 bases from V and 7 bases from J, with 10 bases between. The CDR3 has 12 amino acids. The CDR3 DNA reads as TGTGCCAGCAGAACAGGAGGGAACACCATATATTTT. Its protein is CASRTGGNTIYF.

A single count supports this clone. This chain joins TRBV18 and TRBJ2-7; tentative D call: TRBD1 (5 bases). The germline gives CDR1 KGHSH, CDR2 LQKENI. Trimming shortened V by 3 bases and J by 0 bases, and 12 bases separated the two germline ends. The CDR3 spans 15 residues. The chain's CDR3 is CASSPSQGSSYEQYV. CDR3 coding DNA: TGTGCCAGCTCACCCTCCCAGGGAAGCTCCTACGAGCAGTACGTC.

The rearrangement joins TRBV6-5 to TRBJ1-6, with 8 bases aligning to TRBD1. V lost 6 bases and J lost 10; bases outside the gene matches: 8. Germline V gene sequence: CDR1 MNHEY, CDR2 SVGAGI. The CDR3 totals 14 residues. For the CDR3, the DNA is TGTGCCAGCAGCAGACAGGGGAAAGACTCACCCCTCCACTTT. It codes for CASSRQGKDSPLHF.

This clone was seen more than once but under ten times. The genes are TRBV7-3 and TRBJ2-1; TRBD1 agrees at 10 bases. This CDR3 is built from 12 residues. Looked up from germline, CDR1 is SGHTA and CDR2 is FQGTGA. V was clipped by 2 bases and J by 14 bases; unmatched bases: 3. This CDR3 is CASSLGTGEKFF. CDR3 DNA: TGTGCCAGCAGCTTAGGGACAGGGGAGAAGTTCTTC.

The CDR3 loop reads CASRRALAANTGELFF. CDR3 DNA sequence: TGTGCCAGCAGGCGTGCACTAGCGGCGAACACCGGGGAGCTGTTTTTT. The rearrangement links TRBV7-2 to TRBJ2-2, with TRBD2 matching over 8 bases. Germline loops: CDR1 SGHTA, CDR2 FQGNSA. The CDR3 runs 16 residues. J was trimmed by 0 bases and V by 6 bases; bases with no gene match: 6.

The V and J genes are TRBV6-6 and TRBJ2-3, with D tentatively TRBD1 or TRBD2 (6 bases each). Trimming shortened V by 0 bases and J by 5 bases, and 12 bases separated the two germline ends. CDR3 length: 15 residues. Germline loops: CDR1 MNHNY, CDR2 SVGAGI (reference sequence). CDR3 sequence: CASSYSRGAVDTQYF. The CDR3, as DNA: TGTGCCAGCAGTTACTCGAGGGGGGCGGTAGATACGCAGTATTTT.

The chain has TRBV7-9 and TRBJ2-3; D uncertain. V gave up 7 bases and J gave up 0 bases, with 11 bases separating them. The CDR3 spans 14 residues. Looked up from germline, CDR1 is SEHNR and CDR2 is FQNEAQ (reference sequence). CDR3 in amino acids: CASTSSSSTDTQYF. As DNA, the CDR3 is TGTGCCAGCACCTCAAGCAGCAGCACAGATACGCAGTATTTT.

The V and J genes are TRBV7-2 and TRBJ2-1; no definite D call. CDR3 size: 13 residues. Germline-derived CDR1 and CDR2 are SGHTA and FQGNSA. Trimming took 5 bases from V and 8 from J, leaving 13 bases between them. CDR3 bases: TGTGCCAGCAGCCCTCGGGTCTCCTATGAGCAGTTCTTC. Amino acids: CASSPRVSYEQFF. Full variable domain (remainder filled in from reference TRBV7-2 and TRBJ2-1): GAGVSQSPSNKVTEKGKDVELRCDPISGHTALYWYRQSLGQGLEFLIYFQGNSAPDKSGLPSDRFSAERTGGSVSTLTIQRTQQEDSAVYLCASSPRVSYEQFFGPGTRLTVL.

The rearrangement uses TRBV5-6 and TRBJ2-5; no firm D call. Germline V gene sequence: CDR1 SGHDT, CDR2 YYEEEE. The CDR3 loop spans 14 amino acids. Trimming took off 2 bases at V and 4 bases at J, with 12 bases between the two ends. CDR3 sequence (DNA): TGTGCCAGCAGCTTTTCGGCGGTTAGAGAGACCCAGTACTTC. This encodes CASSFSAVRETQYF.

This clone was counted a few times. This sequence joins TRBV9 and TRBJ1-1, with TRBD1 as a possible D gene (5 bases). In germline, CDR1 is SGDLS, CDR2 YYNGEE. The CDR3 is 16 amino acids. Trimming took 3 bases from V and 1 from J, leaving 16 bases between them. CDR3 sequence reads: CASSELQDIENTEAFF. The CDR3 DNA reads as TGTGCCAGCAGCGAGCTCCAGGACATAGAGAACACTGAAGCTTTCTTT. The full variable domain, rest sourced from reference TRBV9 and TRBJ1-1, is DSGVTQTPKHLITATGQRVTLRCSPRSGDLSVYWYQQSLDQGLQFLIQYYNGEERAKGNILERFSAQQFPDLHSELNLSSLELGDSALYFCASSELQDIENTEAFFGQGTRLTVV.

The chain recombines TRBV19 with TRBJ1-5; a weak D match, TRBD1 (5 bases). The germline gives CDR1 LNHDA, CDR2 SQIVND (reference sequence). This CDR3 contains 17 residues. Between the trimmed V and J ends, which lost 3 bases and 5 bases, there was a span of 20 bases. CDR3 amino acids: CASSMGQSRGIDQPQHF. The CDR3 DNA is TGTGCCAGTAGTATGGGGCAGTCCCGAGGGATAGATCAGCCCCAGCATTTT.

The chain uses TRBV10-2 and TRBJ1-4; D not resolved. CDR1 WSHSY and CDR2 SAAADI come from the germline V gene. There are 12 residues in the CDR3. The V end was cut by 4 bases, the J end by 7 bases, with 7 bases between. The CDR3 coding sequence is TGCGCCAGCAGTGTTGGCGGTGAAAAACTGTTTTTT. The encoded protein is CASSVGGEKLFF.

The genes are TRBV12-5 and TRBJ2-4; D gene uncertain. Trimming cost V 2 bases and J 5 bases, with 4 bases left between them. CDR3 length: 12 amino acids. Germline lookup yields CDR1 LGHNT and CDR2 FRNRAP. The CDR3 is CASGLRENIQYF. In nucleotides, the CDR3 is TGTGCTAGTGGTTTGAGGGAAAACATTCAGTACTTC.

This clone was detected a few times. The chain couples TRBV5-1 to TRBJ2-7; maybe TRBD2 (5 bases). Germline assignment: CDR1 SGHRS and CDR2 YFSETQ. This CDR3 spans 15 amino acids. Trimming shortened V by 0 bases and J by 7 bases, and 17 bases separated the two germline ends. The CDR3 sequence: CASSLAGKLSGEQYV. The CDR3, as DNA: TGCGCCAGCAGCTTGGCTGGAAAACTTTCGGGGGAGCAGTACGTC.

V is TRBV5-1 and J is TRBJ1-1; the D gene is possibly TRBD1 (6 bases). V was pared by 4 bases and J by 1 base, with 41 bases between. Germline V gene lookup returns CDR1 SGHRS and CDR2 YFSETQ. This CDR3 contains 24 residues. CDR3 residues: CASSHPSGDLKSIGLEWKNTEAFF. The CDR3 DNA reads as TGCGCCAGCAGCCACCCGTCAGGGGACCTAAAATCTATTGGCTTAGAGTGGAAGAACACTGAAGCTTTCTTT. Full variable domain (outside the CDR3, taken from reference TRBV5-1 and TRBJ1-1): KAGVTQTPRYLIKTRGQQVTLSCSPISGHRSVSWYQQTPGQGLQFLFEYFSETQRNKGNFPGRFSGRQFSNSRSEMNVSTLELGDSALYLCASSHPSGDLKSIGLEWKNTEAFFGQGTRLTVV.

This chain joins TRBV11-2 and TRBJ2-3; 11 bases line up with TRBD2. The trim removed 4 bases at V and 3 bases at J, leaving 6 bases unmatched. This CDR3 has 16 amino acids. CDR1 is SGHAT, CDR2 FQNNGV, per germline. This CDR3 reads CASSSRLAGMTDTQYF. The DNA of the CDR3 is TGTGCCAGCAGCTCCAGACTAGCGGGGATGACAGATACGCAGTATTTT.

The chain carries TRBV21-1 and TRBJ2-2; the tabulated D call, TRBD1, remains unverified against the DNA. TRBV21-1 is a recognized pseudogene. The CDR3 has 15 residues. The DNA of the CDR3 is TGTGCCAGCAGCTGCGGGACAGGGGGCACCGGGGAGCTGTTTTTT. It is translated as CASSCGTGGTGELFF.